Following are 4 T cell receptor beta chains from one sample sequenced in a study of PD-1 blockade in mismatch repair-deficient tumors. Profiled with immunoSEQ multiplex PCR; TCRdb holds only in-frame clones, not every one. The sample consists of 15,000 or so clones, approximately 84% of them appearing once. This specimen consisted of PBMCs, obtained 4 weeks after starting pembrolizumab. These receptors came from an adult with mismatch repair-deficient cancer.

This clone was seen a handful of times. The CDR3 DNA follows: TGCGCCAGCAGCCAAGCTACGACAGGACCTACCTACGAGCAGTACTTC. Translation gives CASSQATTGPTYEQYF. The chain uses TRBV4-1 and TRBJ2-7; D might be TRBD1 (6 bases). Trimming removed 1 base from V and 2 bases from J, with 15 bases in between. This CDR3 is 16 amino acids long. The germline gives CDR1 MGHRA, CDR2 YSYEKL.

The chain couples TRBV10-2 to TRBJ2-1; TRBD1 agrees at 8 bases. This CDR3 comprises 15 residues. CDR1 is WSHSY and CDR2 is SAAADI in the germline V gene. J was trimmed by 1 base and V by 8 bases; bases with no gene match: 7. The CDR3 DNA reads as TGCGCCAGCTTGGTGGACAGGGCTTCCTACAATGAGCAGTTCTTC. Amino acid sequence: CASLVDRASYNEQFF.

This sequence joins TRBV5-3 and TRBJ1-1; D may be TRBD1 (5 bases). TRBV5-3 counts as an open reading frame of uncertain function. The CDR3 consists of 14 residues. V was clipped by 0 bases and J by 4 bases, with 10 bases between them. The CDR3 loop reads CARSLGCGGTEAFF. For the CDR3, the DNA is TGTGCCAGAAGCTTGGGGTGCGGGGGCACTGAAGCTTTCTTT.

V gene TRBV28 combines with J gene TRBJ2-5; TRBD1 matches 8 bases. The J call may be faulty, since TRBJ2-7 better matches the DNA end. CDR1 is MDHEN, CDR2 SYDVKM, per germline. This CDR3 is 15 amino acids long. CDR3 sequence reads: CASSPRTGPSYEQYF. For the CDR3, the DNA is TGTGCCAGCAGTCCGAGGACAGGGCCCTCCTACGAGCAGTACTTC.